Following are 11 T cell receptor beta chains from one sample sequenced in a study of human T cells and chemical hapten exposure. Using its own MiXCR run on the RACE reads, TCRdb lists one record per CDR3 protein. The sample lists roughly 120,000 distinct CDR3 sequences, approximately 10% occurring once. Time point in this sample: healthy volunteer bleed at 2 weeks. Unfractionated whole blood yielded total RNA. Sequencing input: whole blood. The receptors originated from a male donor in good health. Some clones in this sample may be carry-over from other donors' samples.

This clonotype occurred once. At one end, the junction sequence differs from germline, possibly due to a read error. The chain couples TRBV10-3 to TRBJ2-7, with D unresolved. The CDR3 has 14 residues. Germline CDR1 reads ENHRY; CDR2 reads SYGVKD. CDR3 sequence (DNA): TGTGCCATCAGTGAGGTCCCGAAACCCTACGAGCAGTGCTTC. The encoded protein is CAISEVPKPYEQCF.

This clonotype has more than one count but fewer than ten. This rearrangement joins TRBV14 to TRBJ1-1, with D tentatively TRBD1 (6 bases). V gave up 6 bases and J gave up 0 bases, with 14 bases separating them. The CDR3 loop spans 15 amino acids. Germline V lookup: CDR1 SGHDN, CDR2 FVKESK. CDR3 loop: CASSKGHPVNTEAFF. CDR3 coding DNA: TGTGCCAGCAGTAAGGGACACCCCGTGAACACTGAAGCTTTCTTT.

This clonotype was recorded many times. The rearrangement uses TRBV10-3 and TRBJ2-7, with D unclear. The V gene lost 5 bases and the J gene lost 5 bases, with 7 bases spanning the gap. This CDR3 comprises 11 residues. Germline V gives CDR1 ENHRY, CDR2 SYGVKD. Here the CDR3 reads CAISRHHEQYF. The CDR3 DNA follows: TGTGCCATCAGTCGACACCACGAGCAGTACTTC.

In this sample, this clonotype turned up a few times. This chain joins TRBV20-1 and TRBJ2-2; the D call may be TRBD1 or TRBD2 (6 bases each). Trimming shortened V by 3 bases and J by 3 bases, and 14 bases separated the two germline ends. CDR1 is DFQATT, CDR2 SNEGSKA, per germline (reference sequence). The CDR3 has 15 residues. CDR3 nucleotides: TGCAGTGCTAGGAGCCAGGGGAGGTACACCGGGGAGCTGTTTTTT. Its protein product is CSARSQGRYTGELFF.

This clonotype was observed a handful of times. The chain has TRBV15 and TRBJ2-1; tentative D call: TRBD2 (5 bases). V was shortened by 0 bases and J by 0 bases, with 9 bases between the two germline ends. The CDR3 extends over 16 amino acids. The germline CDR1 and CDR2 sequences are LNHNV and YYDKDF (reference sequence). Written as DNA, the CDR3 is TGTGCCACCAGCAGAGATAGAGGGAGCTCCTACAATGAGCAGTTCTTC. Its translation is CATSRDRGSSYNEQFF.

This clonotype came up a few times. The chain combines TRBV10-3 with TRBJ2-7; TRBD1 aligns across 9 bases. The CDR3 covers 15 residues. Germline V gives CDR1 ENHRY, CDR2 SYGVKD. With 2 bases clipped from V and 7 bases from J, the junction kept 9 bases outside the gene matches. The CDR3 is CAISEGRQGVREQYF. CDR3 DNA sequence: TGTGCCATCAGTGAGGGTAGACAGGGGGTGAGGGAGCAGTACTTC.

The rearrangement uses TRBV10-3 and TRBJ2-3; TRBD1 or TRBD2 may be the D gene (6 bases each). This CDR3 spans 15 amino acids. Germline CDR1 and CDR2: ENHRY and SYGVKD. V was shortened by 7 bases and J by 3 bases, with 17 bases between the two germline ends. CDR3 amino acids: CAITDSGGGTDTQYF. The CDR3 DNA is TGTGCCATCACCGATAGCGGAGGGGGGACAGATACGCAGTATTTT.

This clonotype has just a few counts. The chain joins TRBV6-2 or TRBV6-3 to TRBJ2-7; D may correspond to TRBD1 or TRBD2 (5 bases each). The length of the CDR3 is 14 residues. Trimming pared 3 bases from V and 3 bases from J, leaving 12 bases between. Germline assignment: CDR1 MNHEY and CDR2 SVGEGT. The CDR3 region has the DNA TGTGCCAGCAGTTATAGGGACGGGCTCTACGAGCAGTACTTC. It specifies CASSYRDGLYEQYF.

Comments on this clonotype: One junction end disagrees with the germline gene, perhaps due to a read error. The chain uses TRBV12-3 or TRBV12-4 and TRBJ2-7; either TRBD1 or TRBD2 may fit D (7 bases each). The CDR3 runs to 15 residues. The CDR3 coding sequence is TGTGCTAGCAGTTTCAGGGGGGGGGGGATCCACGAGCAGTACTTC. Translated, it gives CASSFRGGGIHEQYF.

This clonotype has only a few counts. The J gene is TRBJ1-1, the V gene TRBV2; no clear D. V shed 11 bases and J shed 1 base, with 11 bases lying between them. The CDR3 covers 12 residues. Germline V gene sequence: CDR1 SNHLY, CDR2 FYNNEI. The CDR3 DNA reads as TGTGCCTCAAATTCGCCGAACACTGAAGCTTTCTTT. This encodes CASNSPNTEAFF.

The rearrangement joins TRBV5-4 to TRBJ1-1, with 8 bases lining up with TRBD1. The germline gives CDR1 SGHNT, CDR2 YYREEE (reference sequence). The trim removed 0 bases at V and 10 bases at J, leaving 5 bases unmatched. This CDR3 comprises 13 residues. CDR3 nucleotides: TGTGCCAGCAGCTTGGGACAGGGGTTATCAGCTTTCTTT. Translated, it gives CASSLGQGLSAFF.